This entry is about one T cell receptor (beta chain). Its target is unknown. In patients chosen for sequencing, flow cytometry had shown CD8+CD57+ cell expansion. This entry belongs to a study of CD8+CD57+ T cells in acquired aplastic anemia. Notes on the study in general: Patients had twenty-nine CD8+ CDR3 sequences in common with controls (the shared set).

The V gene's germline CDR1 is SGHTA and CDR2 FQGNSA. V dropped 4 bases and J dropped 4 bases, with 16 bases sitting between them. The CDR3 has 15 residues. Genomic DNA, serving as template, underwent TCR beta VDJ and CDR3 profiling. In TCRdb, the reads were re-called with MiXCR into one record per CDR3 protein. This table has about 190,000 distinct CDR3 sequences, 48% appearing once. The rearrangement uses TRBV7-2 and TRBJ2-5, with D maybe TRBD2 (5 bases). The sample consisted of sorted CD4+, CD8+, or CD8+CD57+ T cells (not recorded which) from PBMCs. The TCR originated in a human donor with aplastic anemia. Here the CDR3 reads CASSSDPGSLETQYF. The CDR3 coding sequence is TGTGCCAGCAGCTCGGACCCGGGGTCCTTAGAGACCCAGTACTTC.